The TCR beta chain under discussion was sequenced for a study of graft-versus-host responses after intestinal transplantation. Study context: Recipients received multivisceral, liver-intestinal, or isolated intestinal transplants. Every transplant recipient was induced with anti-thymocyte globulin, then maintained on tacrolimus and steroids for about 3 years. General study points: In recipient marrow, GvH clones were found, and some appeared first in ileum or blood.

Measured with immunoSEQ multiplex PCR; TCRdb has only the in-frame clones, and not every one. The sample comprises around 20,000 clones, around 78% of which are singletons, and under 4% rests with the top ten. This clone was counted between two and nine times. Its antigen is still unknown. The germline gives CDR1 SQVTM, CDR2 ANQGSEA. The V gene end was trimmed by 3 bases and the J gene end by 8 bases; junction bases not matched to a gene: 12. The CDR3 runs to 16 residues. Once graft tissue had been processed, intraepithelial and lamina propria lymphocytes were released. The specimen comprised ileum tissue, sampled 12 days after intestinal transplant. V is TRBV29-1 and J is TRBJ2-1, with 11 positions matching TRBD2. The source is a human patient who received an intestinal transplant, so some T cells may come from the graft donor. CDR3 residues: CSVEILAGEPGHEQFF. In nucleotides, the CDR3 is TGCAGCGTTGAGATACTAGCGGGAGAGCCAGGCCATGAGCAGTTCTTC.